This T cell receptor beta chain was recovered during a study of T cell responses to AZD1222 COVID-19 vaccine. Comment on this clone: Its antigen is still unknown.

The CDR3 sequence is 12 residues long. The V end was cut by 6 bases, the J end by 0 bases, with 3 bases between. Assay used: immunoSEQ multiplex PCR; TCRdb lists only in-frame clones, some missing. The sample consists of 110,000 to 150,000 clones, approximately 94% of them appearing once. Whole-study results and caveats: Only a handful of AZD1222 recipients, roughly 6 in all, had baseline seropositivity. Compared with day 0, the breadth and depth of the Spike-specific TCR repertoire rose significantly after two doses of AZD1222.

The source was peripheral blood, collected on day 0 of AZD1222 vaccination. This sequence originates from an adult in good health. The rearrangement links TRBV12-3 or TRBV12-4 to TRBJ1-3; D remains ambiguous. The CDR3 is CASRYSGNTIYF. The DNA of the CDR3 is TGTGCCAGCAGGTACTCTGGAAACACCATATATTTT.